Each of the 2 T cell receptor beta chains below was sequenced from the same sample in a study of T cell responses to AZD1222 COVID-19 vaccine. The data were produced by immunoSEQ multiplex PCR, yet TCRdb's version contains in-frame clones alone and is incomplete. The sample consists of 180,000 or so clones, 93% of them appearing once. The specimen comprised peripheral blood, sampled on day 0 of AZD1222 vaccination. These receptor sequences come from an adult in good health.

The chain links TRBV5-1 to TRBJ1-3; D is unresolved. The CDR3 consists of 14 residues. V lost 1 base and J lost 2, with 7 bases in between. The germline gives CDR1 SGHRS, CDR2 YFSETQ. CDR3: CASSLWTAGNTIYF. The CDR3 DNA reads as TGCGCCAGCAGCTTGTGGACGGCTGGAAACACCATATATTTT.

This clone was seen a single time. The CDR3 DNA follows: TGCGCCAGCAGCTTAAACAGGGCTCCTTCGGGGACCCAGTACTTC. Protein product: CASSLNRAPSGTQYF. The chain carries TRBV5-1 and TRBJ2-5, with D perhaps TRBD1 (6 bases). The CDR3 is 15 amino acids. In germline, CDR1 is SGHRS, CDR2 YFSETQ. Trimming stripped 2 bases from V and 7 bases from J, with 18 bases between.